This TCR beta chain was sequenced during a study of blood T cell repertoires in COVID-19. The table lists this clone with a few counts. J lost 7 bases, V lost 5 bases, and 10 bases had no gene match. This CDR3 is built from 14 residues. CDR1 is MNHEY, CDR2 SMNVEV, per germline (reference sequence). Profiled with immunoSEQ multiplex PCR; TCRdb holds only in-frame clones, not every one. The sample records about 190,000 clones, over 75% being singletons. The TCR comes from a woman aged 50 to 60 with acute or convalescent COVID-19. The chain uses TRBV27 and TRBJ2-7; 8 bases align to TRBD2. Material: peripheral blood. CDR3 DNA sequence: TGTGCCAGCAGTCCCTCAGCGGGAGAAGAAGAGCAGTACTTC. Translating gives CASSPSAGEEEQYF.